This is a list of T cell receptor beta chains from one sample in a study of cytomegalovirus exposure and HLA in healthy donors. Profiled with immunoSEQ multiplex PCR; TCRdb holds only in-frame clones, not every one. There are about 59,000 clones in the sample; roughly 75% occur only once, and roughly 7% lies in the top ten. Sequenced material: PBMCs. Receptor source: a man aged 30 to 39 in good health and CMV-seropositive. The CDR3 runs from the conserved cysteine through the conserved F or W. The D gene is left open where the match is weak. For some rows the clone size is stated as once, few or many, or as a class when expanded; others skip it.

D gene	V gene	CDR3 length	clone size	J gene	CDR3 protein	CDR3 DNA
-	TRBV19	13	-	TRBJ1-5	CASSSGTPWPQHF	TGTGCCAGTAGTAGCGGGACCCCATGGCCCCAGCATTTT
TRBD2	TRBV5-4	15	-	TRBJ2-5	CASSLAGGIHETQYF	TGTGCCAGCAGCTTGGCGGGGGGGATTCACGAGACCCAGTACTTC
-	TRBV6-1	15	-	TRBJ2-3	CASSEAGPSTDTQYF	TGTGCCAGCAGTGAAGCGGGCCCCAGCACAGATACGCAGTATTTT
TRBD1	TRBV4-1	14	-	TRBJ1-2	CASSQSGGAYGYTF	TGCGCCAGCAGCCAATCAGGGGGCGCCTATGGCTACACCTTC
TRBD2	TRBV5-1	14	few	TRBJ2-2	CASKRGEGTGELFF	TGCGCCAGCAAGCGGGGGGAGGGGACCGGGGAGCTGTTTTTT
-	TRBV18	14	-	TRBJ1-3	CASSPKGSGNTIYF	TGTGCCAGCTCACCAAAGGGGTCAGGAAACACCATATATTTT
-	TRBV6-1	14	-	TRBJ1-6	CATLTGTRNSPLHF	TGTGCCACTCTTACCGGGACACGGAATTCACCCCTCCACTTT
-	TRBV7-2	12	few	TRBJ1-1	CASSRTQVEAFF	TGTGCCAGCAGCCGAACACAGGTTGAAGCTTTCTTT
TRBD1	TRBV9	14	once	TRBJ2-7	CASSVGQAPGEQYF	TGTGCCAGCAGCGTGGGACAGGCGCCGGGCGAGCAGTACTTC
-	TRBV7-3	13	-	TRBJ2-5	CASSAGLQETQYF	TGTGCCAGCAGCGCGGGACTTCAAGAGACCCAGTACTTC
-	TRBV9	13	-	TRBJ1-1	CASSSRQNTEAFF	TGTGCCAGCAGCTCGAGACAGAACACTGAAGCTTTCTTT
TRBD1	TRBV28	15	-	TRBJ1-5	CASSPATGGRQPQHF	TGTGCCAGCAGTCCAGCCACAGGGGGCAGGCAGCCCCAGCATTTT